This T cell receptor beta chain was sequenced during a study of breast tumors, draining lymph nodes, adjacent tissues (dated by TCRdb to 2015 to 2016). About the full investigation: In breast cancer patients, the study compared the TCR beta repertoires of tumor, adjacent nontumor tissue and axillary lymph nodes. The study aimed to assess the relationships and possible T-cell exchange between tumor, surrounding tissue and draining lymph node repertoires in human breast cancer.

Sequencing took place on an Illumina HiSeq 2000. Multiplex PCR amplification was used to generate the TCR beta chain libraries. High-throughput sequencing was used to analyze the amplified TCR beta chain products. TCRdb reran the public reads through fastp at Q25 and MiXCR, keeping productive beta chains. Rows with one shared CDR3 protein collapse into an entry with the most common genes and DNA. The sample table shows about 52,000 distinct CDR3 sequences, and under 50% are seen once. The top ten clonotypes cover about 11% of the sample. The table lists this clonotype with many counts. Its cognate antigen has yet to be identified. One base away there is no much larger clone; base qualities are not given. What the work shows at the level of the full study, not this receptor alone: Tumor and nontumor tissue repertoires were significantly more similar in luminal-like than in basal-like breast cancer. The study presented the conclusion that tumor T cells originate in lymph nodes as consistent with a hypothesis, not as something directly demonstrated. The data were considered consistent with most tumor T cells being derived from the lymph node and subsequently expanding within tumor tissue. Tumor T-cell repertoires showed less diversity than lymph node repertoires and more diversity than nontumor tissue repertoires, and tumor T-cell repertoires showed preferential V and J gene usage.

Sequences MRHNA (CDR1) and SNTAGT (CDR2) are obtained from the germline V gene. Measured from the cysteine to the phenylalanine, the CDR3 is 16 residues long. Of all the DNA, just the CDR3 is kept, 48 bases in frame from base 1. The V end loses 6 bases and the J end loses 10 bases, and a stretch of 22 bases separates them. The rearranged segments are TRBV6-4 and TRBJ1-6, with the D gene not clear enough to name. The receptor was isolated from a female donor with breast cancer. Some clones in this sample may be carry-over from other donors' samples. Sequencing was performed on breast tumor tissue. Here is the DNA: TGTGCCAGCAGCTTACTCCCCCTCGAGGAGGGCTCACCCCTCCACTTT. This sequence encodes CASSLLPLEEGSPLHF.